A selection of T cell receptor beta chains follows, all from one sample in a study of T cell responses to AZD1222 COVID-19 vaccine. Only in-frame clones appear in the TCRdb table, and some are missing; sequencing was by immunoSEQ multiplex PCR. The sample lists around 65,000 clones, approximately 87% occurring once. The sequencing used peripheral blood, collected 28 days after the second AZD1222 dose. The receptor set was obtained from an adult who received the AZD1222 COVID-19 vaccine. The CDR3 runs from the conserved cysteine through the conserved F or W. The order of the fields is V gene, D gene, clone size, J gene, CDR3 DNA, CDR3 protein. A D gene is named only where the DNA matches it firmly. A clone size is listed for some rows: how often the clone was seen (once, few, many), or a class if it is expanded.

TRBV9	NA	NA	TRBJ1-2	TGTGCCAGCAGCGCGACCTTTCCATGGAACAAGGGTTATGGCTACACCTTC	CASSATFPWNKGYGYTF
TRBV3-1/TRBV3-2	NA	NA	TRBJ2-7	TGTGCCAGCAGCCAATACAGCGGCTCCTACGAGCAGTACTTC	CASSQYSGSYEQYF
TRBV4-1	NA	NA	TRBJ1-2	TGCGCCAGCAGCCAAGATGTAGGGGTCGGCTACACCTTC	CASSQDVGVGYTF
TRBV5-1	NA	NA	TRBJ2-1	TGCGCCAGCAGCTTGATAGGGGGCTCCTACAATGAGCAGTTCTTC	CASSLIGGSYNEQFF
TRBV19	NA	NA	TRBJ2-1	TGTGCCAGTAGTCCCCCAGCGGATGAGCAGTTCTTC	CASSPPADEQFF
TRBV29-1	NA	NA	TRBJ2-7	TGCAGCGTTGAGAGGGGCTACGAGCAGTACTTC	CSVERGYEQYF
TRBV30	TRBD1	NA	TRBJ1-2	TGTGCCGCCGGCGTTGGCAGGGGGACTTATGGCTACACCTTC	CAAGVGRGTYGYTF
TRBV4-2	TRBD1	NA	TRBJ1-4	TGTGCCAGCAGCCAAGACCGCCAGGGGGAAGAAAAACTGTTTTTT	CASSQDRQGEEKLFF
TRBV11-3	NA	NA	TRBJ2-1	TGTGCCAGCAGCTTTAGTCTGGGGGCAGGACAGTTCTTC	CASSFSLGAGQFF
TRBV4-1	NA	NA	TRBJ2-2	TGCGCCAGCAGCCACCTTACGGGACCGAACACCGGGGAGCTGTTTTTT	CASSHLTGPNTGELFF
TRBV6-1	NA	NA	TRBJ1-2	TGTGCCAGCAGTGACGATCGTCGACTAGGACTTTCCTATGGCTACACCTTC	CASSDDRRLGLSYGYTF
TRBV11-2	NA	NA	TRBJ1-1	TGTGCCAGCAGCTTGAGGGGAGATGAAGCTTTCTTT	CASSLRGDEAFF
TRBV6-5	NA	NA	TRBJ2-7	TGTGCCAGCAACATAAAATACGAGCAGTACTTC	CASNIKYEQYF
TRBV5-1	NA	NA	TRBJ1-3	TGCGCCAGCAGCTTGGAAGACGGCGGCAGAGGAAACACCATATATTTT	CASSLEDGGRGNTIYF
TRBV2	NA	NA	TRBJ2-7	TGTGCCAGCAGCAGGACAAAATACGAGCAGTACTTC	CASSRTKYEQYF
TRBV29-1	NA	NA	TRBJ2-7	TGCAGCGTCAGGGAGCCGGGTGAGCAGTACTTC	CSVREPGEQYF
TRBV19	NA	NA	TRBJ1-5	TGTGCCTCCGCGGCCAGCTATAGCAATCAGCCCCAGCATTTT	CASAASYSNQPQHF
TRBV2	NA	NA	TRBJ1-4	TGTGCCTCACGCCCCAATTGGGGGGGAGGTGAAAAACTGTTTTTT	CASRPNWGGGEKLFF
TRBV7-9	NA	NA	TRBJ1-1	TGTGCCAGCAGCCCGCAGGTAGTATCGACTGAAGCTTTCTTT	CASSPQVVSTEAFF
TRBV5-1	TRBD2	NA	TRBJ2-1	TGCGCCAGCAGCCAGACTAGCGGGGGGGCCTCCTACAATGAGCAGTTCTTC	CASSQTSGGASYNEQFF
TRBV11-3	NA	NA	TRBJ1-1	TGTGCCAGCAACCTGGGGGGGGCTGCAGGAACCTACACTGAAGCTTTCTTT	CASNLGGAAGTYTEAFF
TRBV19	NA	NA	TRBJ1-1	TGTGCCAGTAGTGAGTGGGGGCAACGGAGAGAGAACACTGAAGCTTTCTTT	CASSEWGQRRENTEAFF
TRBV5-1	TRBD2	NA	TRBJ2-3	TGCGCCAGCAGCTTGGAGGGGCTAGCGGGGGGCACAGATACGCAGTATTTT	CASSLEGLAGGTDTQYF
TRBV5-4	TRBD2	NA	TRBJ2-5	TGTGCCAGCAGCTTGCGGGGGGGCCACGAGACCCAGTACTTC	CASSLRGGHETQYF
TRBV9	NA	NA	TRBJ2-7	TGTGCCAGCAGCCCCAGGGGCTCCTACGAGCAGTACTTC	CASSPRGSYEQYF
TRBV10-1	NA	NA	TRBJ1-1	TGCGCCAGCAGCGTCGTTTCGAGGGTGGACACTGAAGCTTTCTTT	CASSVVSRVDTEAFF
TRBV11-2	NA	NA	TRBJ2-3	TGTGCCAGCAGCTCGGGGTCTGCCCCAGATACGCAGTATTTT	CASSSGSAPDTQYF
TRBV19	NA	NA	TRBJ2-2	TGTGCCAGTAGTCCAAGCGGGGAGCTGTTTTTT	CASSPSGELFF
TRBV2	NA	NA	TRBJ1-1	TGTGCCAGCGGAGCCAGGTTAACTGAAGCTTTCTTT	CASGARLTEAFF
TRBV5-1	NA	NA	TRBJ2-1	TGCGCCAGCAGCTTGGTTCCGGGATCCTCCTACAATGAGCAGTTCTTC	CASSLVPGSSYNEQFF
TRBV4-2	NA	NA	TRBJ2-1	TGTGCCAGCAGCCAAGATCCTGGACCCACCTACAATGAGCAGTTCTTC	CASSQDPGPTYNEQFF
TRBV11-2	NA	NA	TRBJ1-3	TGTGCCAGCAGCTTAGATCCCACAGAAATTTTTTGGAACACCATATATTTT	CASSLDPTEIFWNTIYF
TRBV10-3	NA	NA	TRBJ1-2	TGTGCCATCAGTGAAAGAGGGGCGGGGTATGGCTACACCTTC	CAISERGAGYGYTF
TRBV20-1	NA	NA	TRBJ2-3	TGCAGTGCTAGTGCATTGGACTCAAGGACAGATACGCAGTATTTT	CSASALDSRTDTQYF
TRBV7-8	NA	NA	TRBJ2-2	TGTGCCAGCAGCTTATTGGGGGCAGCCGGGGAGCTGTTTTTT	CASSLLGAAGELFF
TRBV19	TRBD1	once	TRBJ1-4	TGTGCCAGCACACTGACAGGGATGGGAGAAAAACTGTTTTTT	CASTLTGMGEKLFF
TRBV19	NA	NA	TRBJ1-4	TGTGCCAGTAGTATAGAGGGTGAAAAACTGTTTTTT	CASSIEGEKLFF